This T cell receptor (beta chain) was found in a study of cytomegalovirus exposure and HLA in healthy donors. CDR1 is MNHEY, CDR2 SMNVEV, per germline (reference sequence). V trimming: 0 bases; J trimming: 3 bases; junction bases outside the gene matches: 4. This CDR3 region has 16 residues. Nominally healthy donors were sampled, though unrecorded immune exposures were likely. Points on this clone: Its antigen is as yet unknown.

Primers: 60 Vbeta forward and 13 Jbeta reverse. Sequencing was performed with immunoSEQ multiplex PCR; in TCRdb, only in-frame clones are kept and a portion is missing. The sample includes fewer than 300,000 clones, about 80% of them seen just once. Study results and limitations: About 87% or about 30% of the time was how often most TCR beta V segments were productive, according to an earlier analysis. A reported reduction in N-insertions relative to the approximately 640-donor mean was seen in an Asian-associated ancestry cluster in a later analysis. A missense DCLRE1C variant was associated with V- and J-gene trimming of TCR beta chains in a later analysis, and an independent cohort replicated the association.

The sequence came from a girl aged 2 to 10 in good health and CMV-seronegative. This chain links TRBV27 with TRBJ2-3; 9 bases are shared with TRBD2. Sequencing was carried out using PBMCs. This CDR3 is CASSLSGGRATDTQYF. The DNA for the CDR3 is TGTGCCAGCAGTTTATCCGGCGGGAGGGCGACAGATACGCAGTATTTT.